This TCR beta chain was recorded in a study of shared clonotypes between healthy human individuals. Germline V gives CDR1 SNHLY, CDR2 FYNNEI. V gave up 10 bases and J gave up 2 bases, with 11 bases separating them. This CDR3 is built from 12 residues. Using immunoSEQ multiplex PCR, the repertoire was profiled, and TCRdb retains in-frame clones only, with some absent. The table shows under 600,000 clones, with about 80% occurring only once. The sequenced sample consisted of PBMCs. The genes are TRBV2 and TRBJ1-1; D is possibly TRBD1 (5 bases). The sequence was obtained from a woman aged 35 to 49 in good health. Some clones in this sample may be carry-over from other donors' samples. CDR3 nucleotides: TGTGCCAACCACAGGACTAACACTGAAGCTTTCTTT. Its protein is CANHRTNTEAFF. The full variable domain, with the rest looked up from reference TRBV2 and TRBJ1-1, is EPEVTQTPSHQVTQMGQEVILRCVPISNHLYFYWYRQILGQKVEFLVSFYNNEISEKSEIFDDQFSVERPDGSNFTLKIRSTKLEDSAMYFCANHRTNTEAFFGQGTRLTVV.